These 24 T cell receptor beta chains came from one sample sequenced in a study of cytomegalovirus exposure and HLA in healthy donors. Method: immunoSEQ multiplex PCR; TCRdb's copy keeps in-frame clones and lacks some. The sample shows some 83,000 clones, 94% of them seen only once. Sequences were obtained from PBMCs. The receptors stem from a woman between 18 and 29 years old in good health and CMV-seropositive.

The CDR3 bases are TGTGCCAGCAGTCGGGACAGGGAAGCTTTCTTT. It encodes CASSRDREAFF. The chain couples TRBV28 to TRBJ1-1; 8 bases match TRBD1. Trimming removed 5 bases from V and 8 bases from J; junction bases left unmatched: 1. Germline CDR1 MDHEN, CDR2 SYDVKM. The CDR3 is made up of 11 amino acids.

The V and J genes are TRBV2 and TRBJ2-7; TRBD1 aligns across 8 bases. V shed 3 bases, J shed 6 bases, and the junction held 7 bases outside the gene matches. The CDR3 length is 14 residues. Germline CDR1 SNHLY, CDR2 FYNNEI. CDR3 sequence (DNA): TGTGCCAGCAGTGAGGACAGGGTAGGTCGCGAGCAGTACTTC. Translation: CASSEDRVGREQYF. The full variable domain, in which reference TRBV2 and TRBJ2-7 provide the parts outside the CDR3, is EPEVTQTPSHQVTQMGQEVILRCVPISNHLYFYWYRQILGQKVEFLVSFYNNEISEKSEIFDDQFSVERPDGSNFTLKIRSTKLEDSAMYFCASSEDRVGREQYFGPGTRLTVT.

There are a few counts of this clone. The DNA for the CDR3 is TGTGCCAGCAGTTCTACGGACAGGGTCGACGAGCAGTACTTC. It specifies CASSSTDRVDEQYF. The V call is TRBV6-6, the J call TRBJ2-7; TRBD1 matches 8 bases. CDR3 size: 14 residues. Germline V gives CDR1 MNHNY, CDR2 SVGAGI (reference sequence). The V segment lost 4 bases and the J segment 5 bases; nucleotides outside the gene matches: 7.

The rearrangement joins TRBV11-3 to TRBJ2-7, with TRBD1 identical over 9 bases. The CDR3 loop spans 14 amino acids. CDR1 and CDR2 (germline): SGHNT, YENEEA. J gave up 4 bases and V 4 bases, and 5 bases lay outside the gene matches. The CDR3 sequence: CASSSPGQGYEQYF. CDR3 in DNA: TGTGCCAGCAGCTCTCCGGGACAGGGATACGAGCAGTACTTC.

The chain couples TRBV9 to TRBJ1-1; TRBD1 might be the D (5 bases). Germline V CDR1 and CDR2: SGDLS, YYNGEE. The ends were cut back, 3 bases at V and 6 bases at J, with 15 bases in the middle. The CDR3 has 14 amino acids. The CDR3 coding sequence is TGTGCCAGCAGCGGGGGCAACTCTCACCCTGAAGCTTTCTTT. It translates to CASSGGNSHPEAFF.

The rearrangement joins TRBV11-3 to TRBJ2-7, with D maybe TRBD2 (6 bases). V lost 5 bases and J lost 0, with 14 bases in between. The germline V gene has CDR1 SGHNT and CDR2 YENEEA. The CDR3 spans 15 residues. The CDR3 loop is CASSDKGLRSYEQYF. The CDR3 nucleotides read TGTGCCAGCAGCGATAAGGGACTCCGCTCCTACGAGCAGTACTTC.

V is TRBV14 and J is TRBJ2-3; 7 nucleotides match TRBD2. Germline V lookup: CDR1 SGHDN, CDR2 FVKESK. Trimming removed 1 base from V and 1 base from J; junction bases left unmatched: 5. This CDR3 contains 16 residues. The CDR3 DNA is TGTGCCAGCAGCCAAGTGGCGGGAGTCGGCACAGATACGCAGTATTTT. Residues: CASSQVAGVGTDTQYF.

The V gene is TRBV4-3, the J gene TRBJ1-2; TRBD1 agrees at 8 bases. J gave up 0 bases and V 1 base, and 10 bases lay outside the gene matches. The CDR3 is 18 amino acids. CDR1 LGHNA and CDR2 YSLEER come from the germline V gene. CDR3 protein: CASSQASGTGKANYGYTF. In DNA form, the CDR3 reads TGCGCCAGCAGCCAAGCTTCCGGGACAGGAAAAGCTAACTATGGCTACACCTTC.

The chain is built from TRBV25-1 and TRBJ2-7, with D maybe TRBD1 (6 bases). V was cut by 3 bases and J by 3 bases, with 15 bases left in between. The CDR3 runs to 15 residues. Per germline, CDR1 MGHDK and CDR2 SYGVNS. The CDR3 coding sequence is TGTGCCAGCAGTGACAAAGCAGGGGCGGGCTACGAGCAGTACTTC. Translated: CASSDKAGAGYEQYF.

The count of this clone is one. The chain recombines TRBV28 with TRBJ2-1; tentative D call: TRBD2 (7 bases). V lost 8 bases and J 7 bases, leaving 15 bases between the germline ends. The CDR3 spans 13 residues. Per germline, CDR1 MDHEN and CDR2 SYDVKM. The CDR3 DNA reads TGTGCCAGCTGGGCGGGGGCGCCTAATGAGCAGTTCTTC. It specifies CASWAGAPNEQFF.

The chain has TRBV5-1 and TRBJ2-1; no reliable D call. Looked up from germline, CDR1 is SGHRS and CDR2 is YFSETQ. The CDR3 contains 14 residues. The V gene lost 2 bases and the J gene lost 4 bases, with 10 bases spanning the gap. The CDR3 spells CASSFGSRYNEQFF. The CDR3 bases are TGCGCCAGCAGCTTCGGTTCGCGATACAATGAGCAGTTCTTC. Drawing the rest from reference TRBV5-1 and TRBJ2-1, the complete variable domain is KAGVTQTPRYLIKTRGQQVTLSCSPISGHRSVSWYQQTPGQGLQFLFEYFSETQRNKGNFPGRFSGRQFSNSRSEMNVSTLELGDSALYLCASSFGSRYNEQFFGPGTRLTVL.

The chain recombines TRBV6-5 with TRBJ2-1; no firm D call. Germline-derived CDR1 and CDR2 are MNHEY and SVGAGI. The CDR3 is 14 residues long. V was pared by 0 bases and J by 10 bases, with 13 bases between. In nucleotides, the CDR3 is TGTGCCAGCAGTTACTCCCAAATCCAGAGGGAGCAGTTCTTC. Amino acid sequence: CASSYSQIQREQFF.

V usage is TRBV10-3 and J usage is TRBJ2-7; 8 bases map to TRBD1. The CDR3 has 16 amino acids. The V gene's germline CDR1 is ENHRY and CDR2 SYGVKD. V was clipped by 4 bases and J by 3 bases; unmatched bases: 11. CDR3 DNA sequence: TGTGCCATCAGTGGCCTTATAGGACAGGGCCGCTACGAGCAGTACTTC. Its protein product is CAISGLIGQGRYEQYF.

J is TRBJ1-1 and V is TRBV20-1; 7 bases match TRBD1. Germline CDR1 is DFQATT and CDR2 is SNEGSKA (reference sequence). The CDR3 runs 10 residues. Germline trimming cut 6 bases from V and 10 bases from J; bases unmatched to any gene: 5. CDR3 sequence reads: CSATGDRAFF. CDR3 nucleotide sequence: TGCAGTGCAACAGGGGATCGAGCTTTCTTT.

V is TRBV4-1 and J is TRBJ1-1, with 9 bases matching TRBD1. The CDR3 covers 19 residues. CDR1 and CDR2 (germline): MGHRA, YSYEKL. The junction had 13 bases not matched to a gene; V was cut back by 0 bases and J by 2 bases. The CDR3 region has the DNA TGCGCCAGCAGCCAAGATGAGGGGGTTAGGACAGGGGCTAACACTGAAGCTTTCTTT. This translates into CASSQDEGVRTGANTEAFF.

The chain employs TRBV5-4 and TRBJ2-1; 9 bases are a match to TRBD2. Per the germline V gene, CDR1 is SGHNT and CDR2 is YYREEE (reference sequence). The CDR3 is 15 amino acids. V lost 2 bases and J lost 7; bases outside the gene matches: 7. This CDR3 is CASSFVAGVVNEQFF. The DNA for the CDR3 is TGTGCCAGCAGCTTTGTAGCGGGAGTTGTGAATGAGCAGTTCTTC.

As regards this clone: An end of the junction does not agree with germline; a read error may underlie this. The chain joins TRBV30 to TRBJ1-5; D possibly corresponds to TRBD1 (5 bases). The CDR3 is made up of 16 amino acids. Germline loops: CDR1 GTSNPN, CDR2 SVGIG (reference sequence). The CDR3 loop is CAWRVAGYVSNQPQHF. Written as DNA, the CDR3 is TGTGCCTGGCGTGTCGCAGGGTACGTGAGCAATCAGCCCCAGCATTTT.

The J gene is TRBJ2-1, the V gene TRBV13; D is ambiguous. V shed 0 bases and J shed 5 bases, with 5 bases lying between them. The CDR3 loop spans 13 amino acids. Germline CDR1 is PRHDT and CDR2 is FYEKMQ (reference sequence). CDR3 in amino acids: CASSLGHNNEQFF. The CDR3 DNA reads TGTGCCAGCAGCTTAGGGCACAACAATGAGCAGTTCTTC.

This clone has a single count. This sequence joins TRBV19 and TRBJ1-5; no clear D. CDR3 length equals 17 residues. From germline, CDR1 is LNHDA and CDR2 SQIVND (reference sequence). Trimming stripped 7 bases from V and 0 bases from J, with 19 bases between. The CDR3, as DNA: TGTGCCAGTAAAAGAGGAGCGGCGGATTCTAGCAATCAGCCCCAGCATTTT. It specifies CASKRGAADSSNQPQHF.

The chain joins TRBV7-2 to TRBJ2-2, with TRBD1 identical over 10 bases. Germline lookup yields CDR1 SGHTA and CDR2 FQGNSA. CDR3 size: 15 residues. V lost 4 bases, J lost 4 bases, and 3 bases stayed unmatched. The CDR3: CASSSRDRGTGELFF. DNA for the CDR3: TGTGCCAGCAGCTCCCGGGACAGGGGCACCGGGGAGCTGTTTTTT. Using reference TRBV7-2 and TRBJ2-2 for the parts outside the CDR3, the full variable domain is GAGVSQSPSNKVTEKGKDVELRCDPISGHTALYWYRQSLGQGLEFLIYFQGNSAPDKSGLPSDRFSAERTGGSVSTLTIQRTQQEDSAVYLCASSSRDRGTGELFFGEGSRLTVL.

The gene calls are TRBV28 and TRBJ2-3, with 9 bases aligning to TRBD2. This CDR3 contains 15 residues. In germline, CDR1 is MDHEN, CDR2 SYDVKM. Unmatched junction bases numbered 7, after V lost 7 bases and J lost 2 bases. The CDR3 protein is CASNVAGVPTDTQYF. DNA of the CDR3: TGTGCCAGCAATGTAGCGGGGGTCCCCACAGATACGCAGTATTTT.

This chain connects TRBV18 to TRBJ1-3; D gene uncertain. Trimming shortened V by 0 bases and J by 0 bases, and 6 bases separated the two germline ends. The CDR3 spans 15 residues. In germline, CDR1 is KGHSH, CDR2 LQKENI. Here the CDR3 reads CASSPPSHSGNTIYF. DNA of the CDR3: TGTGCCAGCTCACCACCTTCCCACTCTGGAAACACCATATATTTT.

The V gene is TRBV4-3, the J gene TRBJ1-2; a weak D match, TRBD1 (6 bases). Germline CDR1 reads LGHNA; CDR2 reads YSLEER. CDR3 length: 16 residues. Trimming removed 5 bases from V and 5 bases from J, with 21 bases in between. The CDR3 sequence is CASSLNDRDIPYGYTF. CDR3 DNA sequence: TGCGCCAGCAGCTTAAACGACCGGGACATACCATATGGCTACACCTTC.

The CDR3 sequence: CASSLVGLAGTSDTQYF. The DNA of the CDR3 is TGTGCCAGCAGCTTAGTAGGCCTAGCGGGAACTAGCGATACGCAGTATTTT. The chain employs TRBV13 and TRBJ2-3; 9 nucleotides match TRBD2. V was pared by 1 base and J by 6 bases, with 11 bases of the junction left unmatched. This CDR3 comprises 17 residues. Germline CDR1 and CDR2: PRHDT and FYEKMQ (reference sequence). Based on the CDR3 plus reference TRBV13 and TRBJ2-3, the full variable domain is AAGVIQSPRHLIKEKRETATLKCYPIPRHDTVYWYQQGPGQDPQFLISFYEKMQSDKGSIPDRFSAQQFSDYHSELNMSSLELGDSALYFCASSLVGLAGTSDTQYFGPGTRLTVL.